Given below is one T cell receptor beta chain in context. Sequence at one end of the junction differs from germline and may be a read error. The data were taken from a study of blood T cell repertoires in COVID-19. Overall study: COVID-19 samples from acute and convalescent phases originated in the United States, Italy and Spain. In each case, the material was cDNA or gDNA derived from T cells, B-cell-depleted T cells, or PBMCs.

Per the authors' pipeline: By means of reference gene primer amplification, nucleated cell counts were estimated. Profiling relied on immunoSEQ multiplex PCR, and the TCRdb table lists in-frame clones only, not all of them. The V and J calls and clone size were taken over from that table, and D and trimming were inferred from the DNA. The table records 380,000 or so clones, roughly 90% of them present only once. CDR3 length equals 13 residues. CDR1 and CDR2 (germline): WSHSY, SAAADI. The receptor's source is a man aged 40-49 years with acute or convalescent COVID-19. Specimen: peripheral blood. The V gene is TRBV10-2, the J gene TRBJ1-5, with no clear D. The CDR3 nucleotides read TGCGCCAGCCCAGGCGGGATGAATCGGCCCCAGCATTTT. This translates into CASPGGMNRPQHF.